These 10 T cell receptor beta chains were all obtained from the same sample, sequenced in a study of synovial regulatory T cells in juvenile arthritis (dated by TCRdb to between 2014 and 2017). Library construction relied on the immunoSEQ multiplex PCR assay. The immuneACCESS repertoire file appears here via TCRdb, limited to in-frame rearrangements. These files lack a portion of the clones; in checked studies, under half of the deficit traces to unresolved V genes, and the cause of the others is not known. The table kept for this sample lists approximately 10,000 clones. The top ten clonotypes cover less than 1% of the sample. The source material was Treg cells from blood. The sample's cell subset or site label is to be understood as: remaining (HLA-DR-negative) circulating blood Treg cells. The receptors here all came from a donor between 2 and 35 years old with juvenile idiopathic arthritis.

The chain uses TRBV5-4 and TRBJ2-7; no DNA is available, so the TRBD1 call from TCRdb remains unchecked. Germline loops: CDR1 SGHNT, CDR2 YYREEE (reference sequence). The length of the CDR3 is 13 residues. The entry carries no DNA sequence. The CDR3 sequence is CASSLVGLNEQYF.

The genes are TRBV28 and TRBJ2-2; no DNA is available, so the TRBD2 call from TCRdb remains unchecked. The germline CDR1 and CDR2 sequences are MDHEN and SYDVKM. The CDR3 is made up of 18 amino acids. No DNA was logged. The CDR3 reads CADGARTSGKGNTGELFF.

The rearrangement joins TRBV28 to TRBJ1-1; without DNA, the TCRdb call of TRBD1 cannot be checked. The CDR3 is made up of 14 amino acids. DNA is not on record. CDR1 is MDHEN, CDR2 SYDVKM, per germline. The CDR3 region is CASSVTQGNTEAFF.

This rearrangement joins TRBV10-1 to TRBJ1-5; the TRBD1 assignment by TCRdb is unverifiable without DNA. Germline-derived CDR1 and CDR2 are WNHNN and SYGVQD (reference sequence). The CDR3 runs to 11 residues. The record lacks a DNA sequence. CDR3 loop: CARQGIQPQHF.

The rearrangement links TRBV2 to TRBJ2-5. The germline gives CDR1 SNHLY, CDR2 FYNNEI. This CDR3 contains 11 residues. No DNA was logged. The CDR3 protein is CASSEMKTQYF.

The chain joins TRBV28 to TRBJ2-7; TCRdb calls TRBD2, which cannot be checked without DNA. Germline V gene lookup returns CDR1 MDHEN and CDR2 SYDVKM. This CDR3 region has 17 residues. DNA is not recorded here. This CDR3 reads CASSFRPGLAVSYEQYF.

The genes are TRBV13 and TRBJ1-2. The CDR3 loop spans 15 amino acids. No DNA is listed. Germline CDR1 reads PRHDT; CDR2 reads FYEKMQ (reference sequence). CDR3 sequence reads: CASSPAERDHYGYTF.

CDR3: CASSVGYGYTF. The chain combines TRBV2 with TRBJ1-2. The CDR3 consists of 11 residues. The nucleotide record is missing. Germline loops: CDR1 SNHLY, CDR2 FYNNEI.

This CDR3 is CASSRRVTEAFF. V gene TRBV10-2 combines with J gene TRBJ1-1. CDR3 length: 12 residues. DNA was not recorded. The germline V gene encodes CDR1 WSHSY and CDR2 SAAADI.

CDR3 sequence: CARSPRRGPTYEQYF. The chain uses TRBV5-3 and TRBJ2-7; the D gene TCRdb calls, TRBD2, cannot be checked with no DNA. TRBV5-3 is an ORF; its function is uncertain. The CDR3 runs 15 residues. The record lacks a DNA sequence.